Below, one TCR beta chain is given with its context. The sample comes from a study of T cells expressing NK-cell markers. TCRdb re-called the 5' RACE reads and shows each CDR3 protein once, DNA omitted. The listing contains 200,000 to 300,000 distinct CDR3 sequences. The CDR3 is made up of 15 amino acids. CDR1 SEHNR and CDR2 FQNEAQ come from the germline V gene (reference sequence). This clonotype was obtained from a woman between 18 and 70 years old in good health. The rearrangement joins TRBV7-9 to TRBJ2-5; the TCRdb D gene call, TRBD2, has no DNA to confirm it. Sequencing was performed on blood T cells: a sorted CD56 or NKG2C T cell subset, CD4+ or CD8+ T cells, or bulk PBMC T cells (not recorded which). This chain's CDR3 is CASSLRLAETESQYF.